A selection of T cell receptor beta chains follows, all from one sample in a study of T cell changes during pregnancy in multiple sclerosis. Libraries were prepared by immunoSEQ multiplex PCR; TCRdb keeps only in-frame clonotypes and omits some of them. The table shows fewer than 60,000 clones, with approximately 92% occurring only once. The specimen was CD4+ T cells from peripheral blood mononuclear cells, collected after pregnancy. The receptors were gathered from a female donor with multiple sclerosis, enrolled in a pregnancy study. Each CDR3 is given with its conserved first and last residue. Fields, in order: D gene, J gene, V gene, clone size, CDR3 protein, CDR3 DNA. A D gene is named only where the DNA matches it firmly. Clone size is shown for a subset of rows, as once, few, many or a class of expanded clone.

d_call: TRBD1
j_call: TRBJ2-5
v_call: TRBV7-2
clone_size: -
cdr3_aa: CASSLELQGETQYF
cdr3_nt: TGTGCCAGCAGCTTAGAGCTACAGGGGGAGACCCAGTACTTC

d_call: TRBD2
j_call: TRBJ2-2
v_call: TRBV7-9
clone_size: -
cdr3_aa: CASSHATSGAGELFF
cdr3_nt: TGTGCCAGCAGCCACGCGACTAGCGGGGCCGGGGAGCTGTTTTTT

d_call: TRBD1
j_call: TRBJ2-7
v_call: TRBV6-5
clone_size: -
cdr3_aa: CASRSTGGAGEQYF
cdr3_nt: TGTGCCAGCAGATCCACAGGGGGCGCGGGTGAGCAGTACTTC

d_call: TRBD2
j_call: TRBJ2-3
v_call: TRBV11-1
clone_size: -
cdr3_aa: CASSLLRLAGRTDTQYF
cdr3_nt: TGTGCCAGCAGCCTCCTAAGGCTAGCGGGCCGCACAGATACGCAGTATTTT

d_call: TRBD1
j_call: TRBJ2-3
v_call: TRBV19
clone_size: once
cdr3_aa: CASSPGQGLSTDTQYF
cdr3_nt: TGTGCCAGTAGTCCCGGACAGGGCTTGAGCACAGATACGCAGTATTTT

d_call: TRBD1
j_call: TRBJ1-4
v_call: TRBV4-1
clone_size: once
cdr3_aa: CASSQYPSGQGGGDEKLFF
cdr3_nt: TGCGCCAGCAGCCAATACCCCTCGGGACAGGGGGGAGGTGATGAAAAACTGTTTTTT

d_call: TRBD2
j_call: TRBJ2-1
v_call: TRBV7-3
clone_size: -
cdr3_aa: CASSYRGGGANEQFF
cdr3_nt: TGTGCCAGCAGCTATCGGGGCGGGGGGGCCAATGAGCAGTTCTTC

d_call: TRBD1
j_call: TRBJ1-6
v_call: TRBV7-9
clone_size: few
cdr3_aa: CASSPVGTANSPLHF
cdr3_nt: TGTGCCAGCAGCCCGGTGGGGACAGCAAATTCACCCCTCCACTTT

d_call: -
j_call: TRBJ1-1
v_call: TRBV5-6
clone_size: -
cdr3_aa: CASSLDSRTRGTEAFF
cdr3_nt: TGTGCCAGCAGCTTGGATAGCCGGACCAGGGGCACTGAAGCTTTCTTT

d_call: -
j_call: TRBJ1-6
v_call: TRBV6-6
clone_size: -
cdr3_aa: CATSWGPYNSPLHF
cdr3_nt: TGTGCCACCTCGTGGGGGCCCTATAATTCACCCCTCCACTTT

d_call: TRBD1
j_call: TRBJ1-2
v_call: TRBV7-8
clone_size: -
cdr3_aa: CASSDRTGKGYTF
cdr3_nt: TGTGCCAGCAGCGATCGGACAGGGAAGGGCTACACCTTC

d_call: TRBD1
j_call: TRBJ2-1
v_call: TRBV5-6
clone_size: -
cdr3_aa: CASSGMDRGTPSYNEQFF
cdr3_nt: TGTGCCAGCAGCGGAATGGACAGGGGCACCCCCTCCTACAATGAGCAGTTCTTC

d_call: -
j_call: TRBJ2-7
v_call: TRBV5-1
clone_size: -
cdr3_aa: CASSQEGPKYEQYF
cdr3_nt: TGCGCCAGCAGCCAGGAGGGGCCCAAATACGAGCAGTACTTC

d_call: -
j_call: TRBJ1-3
v_call: TRBV21-1
clone_size: -
cdr3_aa: CASSKESGRGKETGNTIYF
cdr3_nt: TGTGCCAGCAGCAAAGAATCGGGCAGGGGTAAGGAAACTGGAAACACCATATATTTT

d_call: -
j_call: TRBJ2-2
v_call: TRBV9
clone_size: -
cdr3_aa: CASSVLGGVLTGELFF
cdr3_nt: TGTGCCAGCAGCGTACTTGGAGGGGTGCTCACCGGGGAGCTGTTTTTT

d_call: -
j_call: TRBJ1-6
v_call: TRBV6-4
clone_size: -
cdr3_aa: CASAVSYNSPLHF
cdr3_nt: TGTGCCAGTGCGGTGTCCTATAATTCACCCCTCCACTTT

d_call: TRBD2
j_call: TRBJ2-1
v_call: TRBV30
clone_size: once
cdr3_aa: CAWATGGSYNEQFF
cdr3_nt: TGTGCCTGGGCTACCGGGGGGTCCTACAATGAGCAGTTCTTC

d_call: -
j_call: TRBJ2-1
v_call: TRBV6-5
clone_size: -
cdr3_aa: CASSYRRELNEQFF
cdr3_nt: TGTGCCAGCAGTTACCGAAGGGAGTTGAATGAGCAGTTCTTC

d_call: -
j_call: TRBJ2-4
v_call: TRBV2
clone_size: -
cdr3_aa: CASREERVQYF
cdr3_nt: TGTGCCAGCAGGGAAGAACGGGTTCAGTACTTC

d_call: TRBD1
j_call: TRBJ2-7
v_call: TRBV12-5
clone_size: -
cdr3_aa: CASGPGQVKGGEQYF
cdr3_nt: TGTGCTAGTGGTCCGGGACAGGTGAAAGGCGGCGAGCAGTACTTC

d_call: TRBD2
j_call: TRBJ2-2
v_call: TRBV6-4
clone_size: -
cdr3_aa: CASSLSGGAAGELFF
cdr3_nt: TGTGCCAGCAGTCTAAGCGGGGGGGCCGCCGGGGAGCTGTTTTTT

d_call: -
j_call: TRBJ2-2
v_call: TRBV5-4
clone_size: -
cdr3_aa: CASSLGSAGSGELFF
cdr3_nt: TGTGCCAGCAGCTTGGGATCGGCGGGGTCCGGGGAGCTGTTTTTT

d_call: TRBD1
j_call: TRBJ2-1
v_call: TRBV27
clone_size: -
cdr3_aa: CASSFLGQGVPNEQFF
cdr3_nt: TGTGCCAGCAGTTTCCTAGGACAGGGGGTACCCAATGAGCAGTTCTTC

d_call: -
j_call: TRBJ2-3
v_call: TRBV19
clone_size: -
cdr3_aa: CASGPLGRGKVIADTQYF
cdr3_nt: TGTGCCAGTGGACCCCTGGGAAGGGGAAAGGTGATTGCAGATACGCAGTATTTT

d_call: TRBD1
j_call: TRBJ1-2
v_call: TRBV15
clone_size: -
cdr3_aa: CATSRPDRAFYGYTF
cdr3_nt: TGTGCCACCAGCAGGCCCGACAGGGCCTTCTATGGCTACACCTTC

d_call: -
j_call: TRBJ2-5
v_call: TRBV20-1
clone_size: -
cdr3_aa: CSALQETQYF
cdr3_nt: TGCAGTGCTCTCCAAGAGACCCAGTACTTC

d_call: -
j_call: TRBJ1-1
v_call: TRBV6-5
clone_size: -
cdr3_aa: CASSYQGWTEAFF
cdr3_nt: TGTGCCAGCAGTTACCAGGGGTGGACTGAAGCTTTCTTT

d_call: -
j_call: TRBJ2-5
v_call: TRBV18
clone_size: -
cdr3_aa: CASSPPIRGETQYF
cdr3_nt: TGTGCCAGCTCACCACCGATCAGGGGAGAGACCCAGTACTTC

d_call: TRBD1
j_call: TRBJ1-2
v_call: TRBV10-3
clone_size: -
cdr3_aa: CAIRAGGSANYGYTF
cdr3_nt: TGTGCCATCAGGGCAGGGGGTTCGGCTAACTATGGCTACACCTTC

d_call: TRBD1
j_call: TRBJ1-1
v_call: TRBV9
clone_size: -
cdr3_aa: CASSKPGTGTNTEAFF
cdr3_nt: TGTGCCAGCAGCAAGCCCGGGACAGGAACGAACACTGAAGCTTTCTTT

d_call: -
j_call: TRBJ1-2
v_call: TRBV7-2
clone_size: -
cdr3_aa: CASSGPRNYGYTF
cdr3_nt: TGTGCCAGCAGCGGCCCCCGCAACTATGGCTACACCTTC

d_call: TRBD2
j_call: TRBJ2-5
v_call: TRBV7-2
clone_size: once
cdr3_aa: CASSAGLAGKETQYF
cdr3_nt: TGTGCCAGCAGCGCCGGACTAGCGGGGAAGGAGACCCAGTACTTC

d_call: -
j_call: TRBJ2-7
v_call: TRBV5-4
clone_size: -
cdr3_aa: CASSLASGQTHYEQYF
cdr3_nt: TGTGCCAGCAGCTTGGCGTCGGGTCAAACGCACTACGAGCAGTACTTC

d_call: -
j_call: TRBJ2-1
v_call: TRBV6-1
clone_size: -
cdr3_aa: CASSVGASSYNEQFF
cdr3_nt: TGTGCCAGCAGTGTGGGGGCTTCCTCCTACAATGAGCAGTTCTTC

d_call: -
j_call: TRBJ2-5
v_call: TRBV10-3
clone_size: -
cdr3_aa: CAISESQGSETQYF
cdr3_nt: TGTGCCATCAGTGAGTCTCAGGGCTCAGAGACCCAGTACTTC

d_call: -
j_call: TRBJ2-2
v_call: TRBV5-1
clone_size: -
cdr3_aa: CASSLRGGADTGELFF
cdr3_nt: TGCGCCAGCAGCTTGAGGGGGGGCGCGGACACCGGGGAGCTGTTTTTT